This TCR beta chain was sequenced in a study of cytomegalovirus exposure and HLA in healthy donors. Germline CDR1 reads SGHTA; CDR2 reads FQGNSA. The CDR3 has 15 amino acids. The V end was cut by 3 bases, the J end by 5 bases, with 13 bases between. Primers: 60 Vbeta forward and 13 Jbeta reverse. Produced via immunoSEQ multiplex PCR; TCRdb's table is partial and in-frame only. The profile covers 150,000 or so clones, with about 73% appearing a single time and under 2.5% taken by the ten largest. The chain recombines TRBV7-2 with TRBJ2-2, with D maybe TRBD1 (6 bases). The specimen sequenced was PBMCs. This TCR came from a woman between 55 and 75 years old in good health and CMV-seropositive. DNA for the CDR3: TGTGCCAGCAGCTTCGACAGGCTAGGGACCGGGGAGCTGTTTTTT. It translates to CASSFDRLGTGELFF. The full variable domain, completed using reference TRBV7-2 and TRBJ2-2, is GAGVSQSPSNKVTEKGKDVELRCDPISGHTALYWYRQSLGQGLEFLIYFQGNSAPDKSGLPSDRFSAERTGGSVSTLTIQRTQQEDSAVYLCASSFDRLGTGELFFGEGSRLTVL.